The rows below give T cell receptor beta chains drawn from one sample of a study of blood T cell repertoires in COVID-19. Assay: immunoSEQ multiplex PCR; the TCRdb copy retains only in-frame clones and omits some. The table records 250,000 or so clones, more than 70% of them present only once. The source material was peripheral blood. These receptors originate from a woman aged 25-40 years with COVID-19, enrolled during active disease. The CDR3 runs from the conserved cysteine through the conserved F or W. A D gene is named only where the DNA matches it firmly. Where a row states a size, it is once, few, many or the class of an expanded clone; other rows omit it.

V gene: TRBV18; CDR3 length: 15; J gene: TRBJ2-7; D gene: -; clone size: -; CDR3 protein: CASSPPAGAAYEQYF; CDR3 DNA: TGTGCCAGCTCACCACCGGCAGGGGCCGCCTACGAGCAGTACTTC
V gene: TRBV6-5; CDR3 length: 14; J gene: TRBJ1-2; D gene: -; clone size: -; CDR3 protein: CASSYSQGSYGYTF; CDR3 DNA: TGTGCCAGCAGTTACTCACAGGGTAGCTATGGCTACACCTTC
V gene: TRBV2; CDR3 length: 11; J gene: TRBJ1-1; D gene: -; clone size: -; CDR3 protein: CASRENTEAFF; CDR3 DNA: TGTGCCAGCCGAGAGAACACTGAAGCTTTCTTT
V gene: TRBV29-1; CDR3 length: 12; J gene: TRBJ2-1; D gene: TRBD2; clone size: -; CDR3 protein: CSVETSYYEKFF; CDR3 DNA: TGCAGCGTTGAGACTAGCTATTATGAGAAGTTCTTC
V gene: TRBV7-8; CDR3 length: 16; J gene: TRBJ1-4; D gene: TRBD1; clone size: -; CDR3 protein: CASSLVRTGPNEKLFF; CDR3 DNA: TGTGCCAGCAGCTTAGTGAGGACAGGGCCTAATGAAAAACTGTTTTTT
V gene: TRBV19; CDR3 length: 14; J gene: TRBJ1-1; D gene: -; clone size: few; CDR3 protein: CASTQTARNTEAFF; CDR3 DNA: TGTGCCAGTACTCAGACAGCTAGGAACACTGAAGCTTTCTTT
V gene: TRBV19; CDR3 length: 14; J gene: TRBJ2-3; D gene: -; clone size: -; CDR3 protein: CASNGLGSTDTQYF; CDR3 DNA: TGTGCCAGTAACGGCCTGGGCAGCACAGATACGCAGTATTTT
V gene: TRBV7-9; CDR3 length: 13; J gene: TRBJ2-5; D gene: -; clone size: -; CDR3 protein: CASSLSLAETQYF; CDR3 DNA: TGTGCCAGCAGCTTATCCTTAGCGGAGACCCAGTACTTC
V gene: TRBV5-4; CDR3 length: 15; J gene: TRBJ1-1; D gene: -; clone size: once; CDR3 protein: CASSSTRVGNTEAFF; CDR3 DNA: TGTGCCAGCAGCAGTACCAGGGTCGGGAACACTGAAGCTTTCTTT
V gene: TRBV5-1; CDR3 length: 14; J gene: TRBJ2-7; D gene: -; clone size: -; CDR3 protein: CASSEKGGAYEQYF; CDR3 DNA: TGCGCCAGCAGCGAGAAGGGGGGGGCGTACGAGCAGTACTTC
V gene: TRBV6-5; CDR3 length: 12; J gene: TRBJ1-1; D gene: -; clone size: -; CDR3 protein: CASIGNGAEAFF; CDR3 DNA: TGTGCCAGCATCGGGAACGGGGCTGAAGCTTTCTTT
V gene: TRBV12-3/TRBV12-4; CDR3 length: 12; J gene: TRBJ2-1; D gene: -; clone size: -; CDR3 protein: CASSPTETGQFF; CDR3 DNA: TGTGCCAGCAGCCCGACTGAAACGGGGCAGTTCTTC
V gene: TRBV11-2; CDR3 length: 14; J gene: TRBJ1-3; D gene: -; clone size: -; CDR3 protein: CASGRDISGNTIYF; CDR3 DNA: TGTGCCAGCGGCCGGGACATATCCGGAAACACCATATATTTT
V gene: TRBV7-8; CDR3 length: 12; J gene: TRBJ2-1; D gene: -; clone size: -; CDR3 protein: CASSPEGLRRFF; CDR3 DNA: TGTGCCAGCAGCCCGGAAGGACTCCGCCGGTTCTTC
V gene: TRBV27; CDR3 length: 15; J gene: TRBJ2-2; D gene: TRBD1; clone size: -; CDR3 protein: CASKDPGQKYGELFF; CDR3 DNA: TGTGCCAGCAAGGACCCGGGACAGAAGTATGGGGAGCTGTTTTTT
V gene: TRBV2; CDR3 length: 13; J gene: TRBJ2-1; D gene: TRBD2; clone size: -; CDR3 protein: CASRGLAGNEQFF; CDR3 DNA: TGTGCCAGCAGGGGACTAGCGGGGAATGAGCAGTTCTTC
V gene: TRBV11-2; CDR3 length: 14; J gene: TRBJ2-7; D gene: TRBD1; clone size: -; CDR3 protein: CASSTPDRGNGQYF; CDR3 DNA: TGTGCCAGCAGCACCCCGGACAGGGGTAATGGGCAGTACTTC
V gene: TRBV6-5; CDR3 length: 14; J gene: TRBJ2-7; D gene: -; clone size: few; CDR3 protein: CASRTGRGVYEQYF; CDR3 DNA: TGTGCCAGCAGGACAGGGCGGGGGGTCTACGAGCAGTACTTC
V gene: TRBV5-8; CDR3 length: 13; J gene: TRBJ1-3; D gene: -; clone size: -; CDR3 protein: CASSFRSGNTIYF; CDR3 DNA: TGTGCCAGCAGCTTCCGGTCCGGGAACACCATATATTTT
V gene: TRBV5-8; CDR3 length: 16; J gene: TRBJ2-5; D gene: -; clone size: -; CDR3 protein: CASTLPRTDIQETQYF; CDR3 DNA: TGTGCCAGCACCTTACCCCGGACAGATATACAAGAGACCCAGTACTTC
V gene: TRBV7-9; CDR3 length: 13; J gene: TRBJ2-3; D gene: -; clone size: once; CDR3 protein: CASSPTGVPTQYF; CDR3 DNA: TGTGCCAGCAGCCCGACCGGAGTCCCTACGCAGTATTTT
V gene: TRBV24-1; CDR3 length: 15; J gene: TRBJ1-5; D gene: -; clone size: -; CDR3 protein: CATSDRARGNQPQHF; CDR3 DNA: TGTGCCACCAGTGACCGCGCTCGGGGCAATCAGCCCCAGCATTTT
V gene: TRBV27; CDR3 length: 15; J gene: TRBJ1-5; D gene: -; clone size: -; CDR3 protein: CASSPSGGWSQPQHF; CDR3 DNA: TGTGCCAGCAGTCCCTCGGGGGGTTGGAGTCAGCCCCAGCATTTT
V gene: TRBV19; CDR3 length: 15; J gene: TRBJ1-2; D gene: TRBD1; clone size: once; CDR3 protein: CASSNTGTGTYGYTF; CDR3 DNA: TGTGCCAGTAGTAACACCGGGACAGGGACCTATGGCTACACCTTC
V gene: TRBV28; CDR3 length: 14; J gene: TRBJ2-3; D gene: TRBD2; clone size: -; CDR3 protein: CASSSGGARDTQYF; CDR3 DNA: TGTGCCAGCAGTTCCGGGGGGGCCCGGGATACGCAGTATTTT
V gene: TRBV7-2; CDR3 length: 14; J gene: TRBJ2-7; D gene: -; clone size: -; CDR3 protein: CASSIRQDSYEQYF; CDR3 DNA: TGTGCCAGCAGCATTCGACAGGACTCCTACGAGCAGTACTTC
V gene: TRBV27; CDR3 length: 16; J gene: TRBJ2-1; D gene: -; clone size: -; CDR3 protein: CASSLKYKTFYNEQFF; CDR3 DNA: TGTGCCAGCAGTTTAAAGTACAAAACCTTTTACAATGAGCAGTTCTTC
V gene: TRBV29-1; CDR3 length: 14; J gene: TRBJ1-5; D gene: TRBD1; clone size: -; CDR3 protein: CSVVTGEDSQPQHF; CDR3 DNA: TGCAGCGTTGTGACAGGGGAGGATAGTCAGCCCCAGCATTTT
V gene: TRBV15; CDR3 length: 15; J gene: TRBJ2-7; D gene: TRBD2; clone size: -; CDR3 protein: CATSNGGAGSYEQYF; CDR3 DNA: TGTGCCACCAGCAACGGGGGGGCAGGGAGCTACGAGCAGTACTTC
V gene: TRBV4-3; CDR3 length: 14; J gene: TRBJ2-5; D gene: -; clone size: -; CDR3 protein: CASSQSRDSGTQYF; CDR3 DNA: TGCGCCAGCAGCCAAAGCAGGGATAGCGGGACCCAGTACTTC
V gene: TRBV3-1/TRBV3-2; CDR3 length: 13; J gene: TRBJ2-2; D gene: -; clone size: -; CDR3 protein: CASSNTGIGELFF; CDR3 DNA: TGTGCCAGCAGTAACACAGGGATCGGGGAGCTGTTTTTT
V gene: TRBV11-2; CDR3 length: 15; J gene: TRBJ2-1; D gene: TRBD2; clone size: once; CDR3 protein: CASTQVAGAQNEQFF; CDR3 DNA: TGTGCCAGCACCCAAGTAGCGGGAGCCCAGAATGAGCAGTTCTTC
V gene: TRBV19; CDR3 length: 15; J gene: TRBJ1-2; D gene: TRBD1; clone size: -; CDR3 protein: CASSIDRGLGYGYTF; CDR3 DNA: TGTGCCAGTAGTATCGACAGGGGGCTCGGCTATGGCTACACCTTC
V gene: TRBV28; CDR3 length: 15; J gene: TRBJ1-1; D gene: TRBD1; clone size: -; CDR3 protein: CASSSSTGGFTEAFF; CDR3 DNA: TGTGCCAGCAGTTCATCGACAGGGGGTTTTACTGAAGCTTTCTTT
V gene: TRBV6-5; CDR3 length: 14; J gene: TRBJ1-6; D gene: -; clone size: -; CDR3 protein: CASGRGNYNSPLHF; CDR3 DNA: TGTGCCAGCGGGCGGGGTAACTATAATTCACCCCTCCACTTT
V gene: TRBV10-2; CDR3 length: 13; J gene: TRBJ2-5; D gene: -; clone size: -; CDR3 protein: CASSDRYQETQYF; CDR3 DNA: TGCGCCAGCAGTGACAGGTACCAAGAGACCCAGTACTTC
V gene: TRBV5-8; CDR3 length: 14; J gene: TRBJ2-5; D gene: TRBD2; clone size: -; CDR3 protein: CASSLRSGRETQYF; CDR3 DNA: TGTGCCAGCAGCTTGAGAAGCGGGAGAGAGACCCAGTACTTC
V gene: TRBV4-1; CDR3 length: 16; J gene: TRBJ2-3; D gene: TRBD2; clone size: -; CDR3 protein: CASSQAQRGGTDTQYF; CDR3 DNA: TGCGCCAGCAGCCAAGCCCAGCGGGGGGGCACAGATACGCAGTATTTT
V gene: TRBV7-9; CDR3 length: 19; J gene: TRBJ2-1; D gene: TRBD2; clone size: -; CDR3 protein: CASSSKQPPGTSGTIWQFF; CDR3 DNA: TGTGCCAGCAGCTCGAAACAACCTCCCGGGACTAGCGGAACCATTTGGCAGTTCTTC
V gene: TRBV5-1; CDR3 length: 11; J gene: TRBJ2-1; D gene: -; clone size: -; CDR3 protein: CASSLEREQFF; CDR3 DNA: TGCGCCAGCAGCTTGGAGCGGGAGCAGTTCTTC
V gene: TRBV7-2; CDR3 length: 16; J gene: TRBJ2-5; D gene: TRBD2; clone size: once; CDR3 protein: CASSLGLAGGVETQYF; CDR3 DNA: TGTGCCAGCAGCTTAGGACTAGCGGGGGGGGTGGAGACCCAGTACTTC
V gene: TRBV6-2/TRBV6-3; CDR3 length: 17; J gene: TRBJ1-2; D gene: TRBD1; clone size: -; CDR3 protein: CASSFNQPGQGLPGYTF; CDR3 DNA: TGTGCCAGCAGTTTCAATCAGCCGGGACAGGGGTTGCCTGGCTACACCTTC
V gene: TRBV6-2/TRBV6-3; CDR3 length: 17; J gene: TRBJ2-2; D gene: TRBD2; clone size: -; CDR3 protein: CASSYSAGPSNTGELFF; CDR3 DNA: TGTGCCAGCAGTTACTCAGCGGGGCCTTCGAACACCGGGGAGCTGTTTTTT
V gene: TRBV15; CDR3 length: 15; J gene: TRBJ1-4; D gene: -; clone size: -; CDR3 protein: CATSRDFGGSEKLFF; CDR3 DNA: TGTGCCACCAGCAGAGATTTTGGGGGGAGTGAAAAACTGTTTTTT
V gene: TRBV5-4; CDR3 length: 16; J gene: TRBJ2-2; D gene: TRBD2; clone size: -; CDR3 protein: CASSPRLAGYTGELFF; CDR3 DNA: TGTGCCAGCAGCCCCCGGCTAGCGGGTTACACCGGGGAGCTGTTTTTT
V gene: TRBV7-2; CDR3 length: 16; J gene: TRBJ1-1; D gene: -; clone size: few; CDR3 protein: CASSLAGGRGSTEAFF; CDR3 DNA: TGTGCCAGCAGCTTAGCCGGGGGGAGAGGGAGCACTGAAGCTTTCTTT
V gene: TRBV28; CDR3 length: 15; J gene: TRBJ2-3; D gene: TRBD1; clone size: -; CDR3 protein: CASSDPGQGPDTQYF; CDR3 DNA: TGTGCCAGCAGCGACCCGGGACAGGGCCCAGATACGCAGTATTTT
V gene: TRBV19; CDR3 length: 16; J gene: TRBJ2-3; D gene: -; clone size: -; CDR3 protein: CASSIGGQGGLDTQYF; CDR3 DNA: TGTGCCAGTAGTATAGGGGGCCAAGGGGGTTTAGATACGCAGTATTTT
V gene: TRBV29-1; CDR3 length: 12; J gene: TRBJ2-7; D gene: TRBD1; clone size: -; CDR3 protein: CSVGTGEDEQYF; CDR3 DNA: TGCAGCGTAGGGACAGGGGAAGACGAGCAGTACTTC
V gene: TRBV7-7; CDR3 length: 12; J gene: TRBJ2-1; D gene: TRBD2; clone size: -; CDR3 protein: CASSPDGRAQIF; CDR3 DNA: TGTGCTAGCAGCCCAGACGGGAGGGCTCAGATCTTC
V gene: TRBV19; CDR3 length: 15; J gene: TRBJ1-2; D gene: TRBD1; clone size: -; CDR3 protein: CASSLGQGSNYGYTF; CDR3 DNA: TGTGCCAGTAGCCTTGGACAGGGATCTAACTATGGCTACACCTTC